Listed below are T cell receptor beta chains from one sample, sequenced in a study of blood T cell repertoires in COVID-19. Sequencing used immunoSEQ multiplex PCR; TCRdb keeps in-frame clones, though not all of them. The sample lists approximately 150,000 clones; over 70% were seen once. The sequenced sample consisted of peripheral blood. The receptor source for this set is a woman aged 55-70 years with acute or convalescent COVID-19. Each CDR3 is given with its conserved first and last residue. A D gene is named only where the DNA matches it firmly. Not all rows give a size; the values are once, few, many and, for expanded clones, a class.

few	TRBV6-5	TRBD2	TRBJ2-1	CALGREYDEQFF	TGTGCCTTAGGGCGGGAGTACGATGAGCAGTTCTTC
-	TRBV7-6	TRBD2	TRBJ2-1	CASSLVAGAVDEQFF	TGTGCCAGCAGCTTGGTTGCGGGAGCAGTCGATGAGCAGTTCTTC
few	TRBV28	TRBD1	TRBJ1-2	CASSTRTGAYRYTF	TGTGCCAGCAGTACCCGGACAGGGGCGTACCGCTACACCTTC
-	TRBV12-3/TRBV12-4	-	TRBJ1-1	CASSFSPPGEAFF	TGTGCCAGCAGTTTTTCCCCCCCCGGTGAAGCTTTCTTT
-	TRBV11-3	TRBD1	TRBJ2-3	CASSADVGQGARDTQYF	TGTGCCAGCAGCGCCGACGTGGGACAGGGTGCAAGGGATACGCAGTATTTT
-	TRBV11-2	TRBD1	TRBJ1-6	CASRNKTGSSYNSPLHF	TGTGCCAGCAGAAATAAGACAGGGAGCTCCTATAATTCACCCCTCCACTTT
-	TRBV19	-	TRBJ2-7	CASSMGDRDLGEQYF	TGTGCCAGTAGTATGGGAGACCGGGACTTGGGCGAGCAGTACTTC
-	TRBV6-4	TRBD2	TRBJ2-3	CASSDYIISGRSTDTQYF	TGTGCCAGCAGTGACTACATCATTAGCGGGAGAAGCACAGATACGCAGTATTTT
-	TRBV4-1	-	TRBJ2-3	CASSQQQRIAHSTDTQYF	TGCGCCAGCAGCCAACAACAGCGGATAGCCCACAGCACAGATACGCAGTATTTT
once	TRBV5-4	-	TRBJ1-5	CASSPDPNSNQPQHF	TGTGCCAGCAGCCCCGATCCTAATAGCAATCAGCCCCAGCATTTT
-	TRBV7-8	-	TRBJ1-2	CASSLVQADGYTF	TGTGCCAGCAGCTTAGTACAGGCAGATGGCTACACCTTC
-	TRBV30	-	TRBJ2-7	CAWSVRQGIRYEQYF	TGTGCCTGGAGTGTAAGGCAGGGTATCCGCTACGAGCAGTACTTC
-	TRBV7-9	-	TRBJ2-7	CASSLVAGAYEQYF	TGTGCCAGCAGCTTAGTAGCCGGGGCCTACGAGCAGTACTTC
-	TRBV6-6	TRBD1	TRBJ1-2	CASRTRQGIFSDGYTF	TGTGCCAGCAGGACCAGACAGGGGATTTTTTCTGATGGCTACACCTTC
-	TRBV21-1	-	TRBJ2-1	CASSKEAGGYRSSNEQFF	TGTGCCAGCAGCAAAGAGGCGGGAGGGTACCGGAGTAGCAATGAGCAGTTCTTC
-	TRBV2	-	TRBJ2-5	CASSEALPGTQETQYF	TGTGCCAGCAGTGAAGCGCTTCCAGGGACACAAGAGACCCAGTACTTC
-	TRBV7-9	TRBD1	TRBJ1-4	CASAPPDRGFEKLFF	TGTGCCAGCGCTCCCCCGGACAGGGGGTTCGAAAAACTGTTTTTT
-	TRBV7-8	TRBD2	TRBJ2-7	CASSLVGGSASYEQYF	TGTGCCAGCAGCTTAGTTGGCGGGAGCGCGTCCTACGAGCAGTACTTC
-	TRBV15	-	TRBJ2-3	CATSRALWTDTQYF	TGTGCCACCAGCAGAGCACTATGGACAGATACGCAGTATTTT
-	TRBV7-9	TRBD1	TRBJ1-5	CASSRGQGGNQPQHF	TGTGCCAGCAGCCGAGGACAGGGAGGCAATCAGCCCCAGCATTTT
-	TRBV18	TRBD1	TRBJ1-1	CASSPRTGVDPGAFF	TGTGCCAGCTCACCACGGACAGGGGTGGACCCTGGAGCTTTCTTT
-	TRBV10-2	-	TRBJ1-2	CASRPGGGDGYTF	TGCGCCAGCAGACCGGGAGGGGGGGACGGCTACACCTTC
-	TRBV6-5	-	TRBJ1-1	CASSYLRGRNTEAFF	TGTGCCAGCAGTTACTTGAGGGGGAGGAACACTGAAGCTTTCTTT
once	TRBV7-2	TRBD2	TRBJ2-3	CASSPSGGGPTRSDTQYF	TGTGCCAGCAGCCCAAGTGGGGGAGGGCCAACTCGGTCTGATACGCAGTATTTT
-	TRBV19	-	TRBJ2-2	CAIGGGAGELFF	TGTGCCATAGGAGGAGGAGCCGGGGAGCTGTTTTTT
-	TRBV7-9	TRBD1	TRBJ2-7	CASSPQGAPYEQYF	TGTGCCAGCAGCCCTCAGGGGGCTCCCTACGAGCAGTACTTC
-	TRBV29-1	-	TRBJ2-7	CSVEDSLKYEQYF	TGCAGCGTGGAGGACAGCTTGAAGTACGAGCAGTACTTC
-	TRBV2	-	TRBJ1-6	CASSELRVRSPLHF	TGTGCCAGCAGTGAGCTCCGGGTTCGCTCACCCCTCCACTTT
-	TRBV28	-	TRBJ1-3	CASSFEAGVLENTIYF	TGTGCCAGCAGTTTCGAGGCAGGGGTTCTAGAAAACACCATATATTTT
-	TRBV3-1/TRBV3-2	TRBD2	TRBJ2-2	CASSSGANTGELFF	TGTGCCAGCAGTAGCGGGGCGAACACCGGGGAGCTGTTTTTT
-	TRBV7-3	TRBD2	TRBJ2-5	CASSPSGLAGRRTQYF	TGTGCCAGCAGCCCCTCGGGACTAGCGGGCCGGCGGACCCAGTACTTC
-	TRBV3-1/TRBV3-2	-	TRBJ2-3	CASSQAGARDTQYF	TGTGCCAGCAGCCAAGCGGGAGCAAGAGATACGCAGTATTTT
few	TRBV27	TRBD2	TRBJ2-1	CASSLRVTSGSVGGNEQFF	TGTGCCAGCAGTTTAAGGGTGACTAGCGGGAGTGTCGGTGGCAATGAGCAGTTCTTC
-	TRBV27	-	TRBJ1-3	CASSFVGIGNTIYF	TGTGCCAGCAGTTTCGTCGGGATTGGAAACACCATATATTTT
-	TRBV28	-	TRBJ1-1	CASSFIGQPSTEAFF	TGTGCCAGCAGTTTCATAGGACAGCCGAGCACTGAAGCTTTCTTT
-	TRBV20-1	TRBD2	TRBJ2-1	CSASQAGVTYNEQFF	TGCAGTGCTAGTCAGGCGGGAGTCACCTACAATGAGCAGTTCTTC
once	TRBV9	-	TRBJ1-6	CASSVDGGLITSPLHF	TGTGCCAGCAGCGTAGATGGTGGACTCATTACTTCACCCCTCCACTTT
-	TRBV11-3	-	TRBJ2-7	CASSVYRADEQYF	TGTGCCAGCAGCGTGTACAGGGCGGACGAGCAGTACTTC
-	TRBV15	TRBD2	TRBJ2-7	CATSRLAGGPYEQYF	TGTGCCACCAGCCGGTTAGCGGGAGGACCCTACGAGCAGTACTTC
-	TRBV7-9	TRBD2	TRBJ2-7	CASSFTSTSGRHEQYF	TGTGCCAGCAGCTTCACTTCGACTAGCGGGAGACACGAGCAGTACTTC
-	TRBV6-2/TRBV6-3	TRBD1	TRBJ2-2	CASSPGQGFRAGELFF	TGTGCCAGCAGTCCAGGACAGGGGTTTAGGGCCGGGGAGCTGTTTTTT
-	TRBV24-1	TRBD2	TRBJ2-1	CATSDRGLAGDLNEQFF	TGTGCCACCAGTGACCGTGGACTAGCGGGAGATCTCAATGAGCAGTTCTTC
-	TRBV4-2	-	TRBJ2-2	CASSQELRGGELFF	TGTGCCAGCAGCCAAGAACTACGTGGGGGGGAGCTGTTTTTT
-	TRBV5-6	-	TRBJ2-7	CASRLSLAGSSYEQYF	TGTGCCAGCAGACTAAGCTTGGCGGGAAGCTCCTACGAGCAGTACTTC
few	TRBV14	TRBD2	TRBJ2-5	CASSRNLGQGVLAGGETQYF	TGTGCCAGCAGCCGGAACCTCGGCCAGGGGGTACTAGCGGGAGGCGAGACCCAGTACTTC
once	TRBV10-3	TRBD2	TRBJ2-1	CAISDQAGGNYNEQFF	TGTGCCATCAGTGACCAGGCGGGAGGGAACTACAATGAGCAGTTCTTC